The 14 T cell receptor beta chains below were found in one sample sequenced in a study of T cell repertoires in cytomegalovirus infection. TCRdb reprocessed the reads with MiXCR, giving one entry per CDR3 protein. Altogether approximately 700,000 distinct CDR3 sequences are present, roughly a third being singletons, with the ten largest covering 2.5% to 3%. Sample: PBMCs. The receptors were gathered from a human donor in good health (CMV status not recorded). Some clones in this sample may be carry-over from other donors' samples.

The CDR3 loop reads CSASLADYSNQPQHF. The CDR3 DNA sequence: TGCAGTGCTAGTTTGGCCGATTATAGCAATCAGCCCCAGCATTTT. This chain joins TRBV20-1 and TRBJ1-5; D call uncertain. CDR1 and CDR2 from the germline V gene are DFQATT and SNEGSKA (reference sequence). The germline V and J ends were trimmed by 3 bases and 0 bases, with 12 bases remaining between them. The CDR3 length is 15 residues.

As concerns this clonotype: A much larger clone lies one base from this, so it may be a read error. The V gene is TRBV7-9, the J gene TRBJ1-1, with 8 positions matching TRBD1. Germline assignment: CDR1 SEHNR and CDR2 FQNEAQ (reference sequence). V trimming: 7 bases; J trimming: 4 bases; junction bases outside the gene matches: 5. The CDR3 runs 13 residues. CDR3 sequence: CASIITGGTEAFF. CDR3 nucleotide sequence: TGTGCCAGCATCATAACAGGGGGCACTGAAGCTTTCTTT.

This clonotype was observed a few times. The rearrangement links TRBV19 to TRBJ1-5; a weak D match, TRBD1 (6 bases). Looked up from germline, CDR1 is LNHDA and CDR2 is SQIVND (reference sequence). V was trimmed by 3 bases and J by 7 bases, leaving 16 bases between them. The length of the CDR3 is 15 residues. The CDR3 DNA sequence: TGTGCCAGTAGTATCCCCGGGGGCAACGCCCAGCCCCAGCATTTT. Its translation: CASSIPGGNAQPQHF.

This clonotype was picked up a small number of times. The genes are TRBV24-1 and TRBJ1-5; D possibly corresponds to TRBD1 (6 bases). The V end was cut by 3 bases, the J end by 0 bases, with 14 bases between. CDR3 length: 17 residues. Germline V CDR1 and CDR2: KGHDR, SFDVKD. CDR3 protein: CATSDRDTLDSNQPQHF. CDR3 DNA sequence: TGTGCCACCAGTGATCGGGACACCTTAGATAGCAATCAGCCCCAGCATTTT.

The chain combines TRBV20-1 with TRBJ2-1; tentatively, D is TRBD1 or TRBD2 (5 bases each). This CDR3 region has 17 residues. V lost 5 bases to trimming and J lost 2 bases, with 22 bases between them. Germline-derived CDR1 and CDR2 are DFQATT and SNEGSKA (reference sequence). The chain's CDR3 is CSAFGTSSPGTYNEQFF. For the CDR3, the DNA is TGCAGTGCTTTTGGGACCTCTTCGCCAGGAACCTACAATGAGCAGTTCTTC.

V gene TRBV11-1 combines with J gene TRBJ1-1; TRBD1 might be the D (5 bases). The CDR3 is made up of 14 amino acids. In germline, CDR1 is SGHAT, CDR2 FQDESV (reference sequence). V was pared by 0 bases and J by 3 bases, with 8 bases between. This CDR3 reads CASSLAGEDTEAFF. The CDR3 DNA sequence: TGTGCCAGCAGCTTAGCGGGGGAGGACACTGAAGCTTTCTTT.

The gene calls are TRBV30 and TRBJ1-1; D call uncertain. The germline gives CDR1 GTSNPN, CDR2 SVGIG (reference sequence). V was pared by 0 bases and J by 1 base, with 12 bases between. The CDR3 consists of 15 residues. The CDR3 region is CAWSVLGKSNTEAFF. The CDR3 bases are TGTGCCTGGAGTGTATTGGGGAAATCGAACACTGAAGCTTTCTTT.

This clonotype was recorded a few times. The rearrangement uses TRBV10-3 and TRBJ2-3, with D uncertain. CDR1 and CDR2 from the germline V gene are ENHRY and SYGVKD. V lost 6 bases and J 2 bases, leaving 3 bases between the germline ends. CDR3 length: 11 residues. For the CDR3, the DNA is TGTGCCATCAGGAACACAGATACGCAGTATTTT. Protein product: CAIRNTDTQYF.

This clonotype was counted a few times. The chain uses TRBV20-1 and TRBJ1-1, with TRBD1 identical over 8 bases. The V gene's germline CDR1 is DFQATT and CDR2 SNEGSKA (reference sequence). The CDR3 is 14 residues long. V shed 3 bases, J shed 6 bases, and the junction held 9 bases outside the gene matches. The CDR3 DNA sequence: TGCAGTGCTAGTCAGATTGGGGACAGGTCTGAAGCTTTCTTT. Residues: CSASQIGDRSEAFF.

CDR3 bases: TGTGCCAGCAGCCAAGATTCCAGCCCCGGGACAGGGGACTACGAGCAGTACTTC. Translated: CASSQDSSPGTGDYEQYF. The J gene is TRBJ2-7, the V gene TRBV4-2, with 10 bases aligning to TRBD1. Trimming removed 0 bases from V and 3 bases from J; junction bases left unmatched: 11. The CDR3 consists of 18 residues. The V gene's germline CDR1 is LGHNA and CDR2 YNFKEQ.

The J gene is TRBJ1-2, the V gene TRBV27; D gene uncertain. Germline V gene data show CDR1 as MNHEY and CDR2 as SMNVEV (reference sequence). Trimming shortened V by 5 bases and J by 4 bases, and 14 bases separated the two germline ends. The CDR3 is 14 residues long. The CDR3 nucleotides read TGTGCCAGCAGTCCGGGTAACGGGGTCTATGGCTACACCTTC. Translating it yields CASSPGNGVYGYTF.

As concerns this clonotype: This may be a read error: a much more frequent sequence differs by one nucleotide. Because it lacks the conserved phenylalanine or tryptophan at the end, this CDR3 is likely a read error. The chain uses TRBV7-8 and TRBJ1-6; D perhaps matches TRBD1 (6 bases). V was cut by 1 base and J by 10 bases, with 11 bases left in between. The CDR3 covers 14 residues. Germline lookup yields CDR1 SGHVS and CDR2 FQNEAQ. CDR3 region: CASSLVQGNSPLHL. As DNA, the CDR3 is TGTGCCAGCAGCTTAGTTCAGGGGAACTCACCCCTCCACTTG.

This clonotype was seen many times. The chain uses TRBV7-2 and TRBJ2-4, with D possibly matching TRBD2 (6 bases). This CDR3 has 18 amino acids. Trimming removed 2 bases at V and 2 bases at J, with 19 bases between. Germline V gives CDR1 SGHTA, CDR2 FQGNSA. The CDR3 nucleotides read TGTGCCAGCAGCTTACCGTTTTTGGGGGGAAAAACCAAAAACATTCAGTACTTC. It encodes CASSLPFLGGKTKNIQYF.

The rearrangement links TRBV28 to TRBJ2-7; D tentatively reads TRBD1 or TRBD2 (6 bases each). CDR3 length: 15 residues. Per the germline V gene, CDR1 is MDHEN and CDR2 is SYDVKM. V was cut by 2 bases and J by 4 bases, with 15 bases left in between. The CDR3 reads CASSLPQGGRYEQYF. In DNA, the CDR3 is TGTGCCAGCAGTTTACCACAGGGTGGGAGGTACGAGCAGTACTTC.